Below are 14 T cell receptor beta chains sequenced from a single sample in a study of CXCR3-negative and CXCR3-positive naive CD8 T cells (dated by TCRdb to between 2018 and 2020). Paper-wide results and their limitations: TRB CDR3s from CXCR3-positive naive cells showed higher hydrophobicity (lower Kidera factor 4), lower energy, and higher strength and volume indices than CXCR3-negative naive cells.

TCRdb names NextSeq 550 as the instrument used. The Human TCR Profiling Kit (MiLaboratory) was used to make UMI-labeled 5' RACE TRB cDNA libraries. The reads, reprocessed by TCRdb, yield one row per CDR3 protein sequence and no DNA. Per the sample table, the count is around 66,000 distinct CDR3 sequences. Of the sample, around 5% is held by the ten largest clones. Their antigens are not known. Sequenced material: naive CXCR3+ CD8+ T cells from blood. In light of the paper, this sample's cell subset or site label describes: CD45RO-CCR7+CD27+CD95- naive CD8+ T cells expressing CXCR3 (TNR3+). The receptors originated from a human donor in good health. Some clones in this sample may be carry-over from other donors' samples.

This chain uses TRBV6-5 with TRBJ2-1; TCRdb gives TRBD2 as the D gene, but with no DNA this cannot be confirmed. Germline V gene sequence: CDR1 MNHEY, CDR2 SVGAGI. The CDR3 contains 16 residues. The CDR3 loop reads CATYPASGGAANEQFF.

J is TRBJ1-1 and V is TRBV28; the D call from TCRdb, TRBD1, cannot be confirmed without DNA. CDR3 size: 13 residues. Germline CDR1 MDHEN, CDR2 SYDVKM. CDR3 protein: CASMRTGVTEAFF.

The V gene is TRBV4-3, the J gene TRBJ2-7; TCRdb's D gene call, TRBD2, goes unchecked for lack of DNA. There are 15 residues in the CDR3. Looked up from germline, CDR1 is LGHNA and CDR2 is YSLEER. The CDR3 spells CASSPAGTSPYEQYF.

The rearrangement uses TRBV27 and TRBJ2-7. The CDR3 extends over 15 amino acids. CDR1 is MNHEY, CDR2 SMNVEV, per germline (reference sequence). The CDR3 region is CASSFSGYATYEQYF.

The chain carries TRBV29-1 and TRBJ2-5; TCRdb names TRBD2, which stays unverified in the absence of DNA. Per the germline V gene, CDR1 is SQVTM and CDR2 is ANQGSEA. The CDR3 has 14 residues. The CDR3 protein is CSVEETSPGTTQYF.

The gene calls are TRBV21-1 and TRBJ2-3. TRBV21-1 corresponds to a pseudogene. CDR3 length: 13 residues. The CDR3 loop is CASSKLVSDTQYF.

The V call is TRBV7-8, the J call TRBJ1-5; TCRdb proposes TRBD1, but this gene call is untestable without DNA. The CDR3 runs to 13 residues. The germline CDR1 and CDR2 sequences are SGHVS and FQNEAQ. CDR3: CASRWGGNQPQHF.

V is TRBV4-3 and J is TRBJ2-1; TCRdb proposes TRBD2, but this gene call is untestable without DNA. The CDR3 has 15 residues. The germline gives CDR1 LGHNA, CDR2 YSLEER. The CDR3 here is CASSQVSGGYNEQFF.

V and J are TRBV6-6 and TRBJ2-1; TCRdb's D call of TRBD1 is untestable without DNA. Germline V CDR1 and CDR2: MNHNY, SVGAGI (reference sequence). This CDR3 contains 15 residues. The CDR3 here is CASSYSTGVGDEQFF.

CDR3 protein: CSARYYSNTEAFF. This sequence joins TRBV20-1 and TRBJ1-1. CDR1 DFQATT and CDR2 SNEGSKA come from the germline V gene (reference sequence). This CDR3 has 13 residues.

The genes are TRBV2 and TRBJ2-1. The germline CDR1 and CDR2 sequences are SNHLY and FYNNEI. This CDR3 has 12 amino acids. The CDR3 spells CASSEFDNEQFF.

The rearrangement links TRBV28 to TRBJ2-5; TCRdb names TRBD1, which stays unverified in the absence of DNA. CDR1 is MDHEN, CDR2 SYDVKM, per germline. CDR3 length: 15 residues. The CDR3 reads CASTKGGLVGETQYF.

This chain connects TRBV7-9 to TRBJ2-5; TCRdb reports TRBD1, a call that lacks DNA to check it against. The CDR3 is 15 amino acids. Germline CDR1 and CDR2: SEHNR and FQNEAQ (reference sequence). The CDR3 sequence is CASAKGGGHQETQYF.

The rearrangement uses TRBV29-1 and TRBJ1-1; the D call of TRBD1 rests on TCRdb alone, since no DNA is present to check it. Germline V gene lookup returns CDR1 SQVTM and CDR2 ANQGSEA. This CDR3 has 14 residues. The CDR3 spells CSADEKGENTEAFF.